The present TCR beta chain was sequenced within a study of blood T cell repertoires in COVID-19. Study-level background: The United States, Italy and Spain were the sources of the acute and convalescent COVID-19 samples. PBMCs, B-cell-depleted T cells, or T cells provided the cDNA or gDNA that made up the material.

V was pared by 4 bases and J by 6 bases, with 4 bases of the junction left unmatched. The length of the CDR3 is 14 residues. Germline V lookup: CDR1 SGHNT, CDR2 YYREEE (reference sequence). Original handling: Estimated nucleated cell counts came from reference gene primer amplification. Data came from immunoSEQ multiplex PCR; TCRdb stores just in-frame clones and leaves some out. V, J and clone size are those of that table, while D and trimming were read from the DNA. The sample shows tens of thousands of clones, roughly nine tenths of them seen only once. The TCR comes from a male donor with acute or convalescent COVID-19. Sample: peripheral blood. The chain has TRBV5-4 and TRBJ2-4; 10 bases match TRBD1. CDR3 sequence reads: CASSRDRGGNIQYF. The CDR3 region has the DNA TGTGCCAGCAGCCGGGACAGGGGAGGAAACATTCAGTACTTC.